This T cell receptor beta chain was documented in a study of T cells expressing NK-cell markers. Overall study context: Sorted CD3+CD56+NKG2C+, CD3+CD56+NKG2C- and CD3+CD56-NKG2C+ T cells supplied TCR beta repertoires. Sequencing covered eight donors, seven HCMV-seropositive and one seronegative. Study-level findings and limits: Among several donors, these clonotypes also ranked first in the CD3+CD56-NKG2C+ fraction.

Measured by frequency, this clonotype is medium-sized. Its target is unknown. The germline V gene encodes CDR1 SQVTM and CDR2 ANQGSEA. The CDR3 covers 13 residues. TCRdb reprocessed the 5' RACE reads and keeps a single row for each CDR3 protein, giving no DNA. The sample includes nearly 8,000 distinct CDR3 sequences. Sequenced sample: blood T cells: a sorted CD56 or NKG2C T cell subset, CD4+ or CD8+ T cells, or bulk PBMC T cells (not recorded which). The clonotype was recovered from a man between 18 and 29 years old in good health. The chain carries TRBV29-1 and TRBJ1-1. The CDR3 sequence is CSVVQTMNTEAFF. Variable domain in full (rest from reference TRBV29-1 and TRBJ1-1): SAVISQKPSRDICQRGTSLTIQCQVDSQVTMMFWYRQQPGQSLTLIATANQGSEATYESGFVIDKFPISRPNLTFSTLTVSNMSPEDSSIYLCSVVQTMNTEAFFGQGTRLTVV.